The 26 T cell receptor beta chains given below trace back to one sample, sequenced in a study of T cell clonality in common variable immunodeficiency. Sequenced by immunoSEQ multiplex PCR; TCRdb stores in-frame clones only, minus some. Recorded here are 50,000 or so clones, none singletons. Sequencing was performed on peripheral blood mononuclear cells. These receptors all stem from a person between 18 and 75 years old in good health.

This clone showed up many times. Coverage ceases 3 residues before the CDR3 finishes, and the germline J gene fills in the end. The chain couples TRBV5-1 to TRBJ2-3; no clear D gene. The CDR3 contains 15 residues. Per the germline V gene, CDR1 is SGHRS and CDR2 is YFSETQ. Between the trimmed V and J ends, which lost 6 bases and 0 bases, there was a span of 14 bases. The CDR3: CASTHRSPSTDTQYF. Incomplete CDR3 DNA: TGCGCCAGCACCCATCGGTCGCCTAGCACAGATACG. Looking up the rest from reference TRBV5-1 and TRBJ2-3 gives the full variable domain: KAGVTQTPRYLIKTRGQQVTLSCSPISGHRSVSWYQQTPGQGLQFLFEYFSETQRNKGNFPGRFSGRQFSNSRSEMNVSTLELGDSALYLCASTHRSPSTDTQYFGPGTRLTVL.

A few counts support this clone. The CDR3 end lies 3 residues beyond the end of the read and is filled in from the germline J gene. This chain uses TRBV19 with TRBJ1-1; D might be TRBD1 (5 bases). This CDR3 has 13 residues. The V end was cut by 5 bases, the J end by 0 bases, with 7 bases between. The germline CDR1 and CDR2 sequences are LNHDA and SQIVND (reference sequence). The sequenced part of the CDR3 DNA is TGTGCCAGTAGTCAGGGCATGAACACTGAA. As protein: CASSQGMNTE. The full CDR3 is CASSQGMNTEAFF.

The sample holds many counts of this clone. Coverage ceases 3 residues before the CDR3 finishes, and the germline J gene fills in the end. The rearrangement uses TRBV29-1 and TRBJ2-2; D is ambiguous. The CDR3 is 14 residues long. V gave up 5 bases and J gave up 3 bases, with 13 bases separating them. Germline V gene data show CDR1 as SQVTM and CDR2 as ANQGSEA. The sequenced CDR3 bases are TGCAGCGTTCGATTAGGGTGGGACACCGGGGAG. Its translation is CSVRLGWDTGE. The CDR3 in full is CSVRLGWDTGELFF.

This clone has at least ten counts. The read ends 3 residues early relative to the CDR3; the germline J gene fills the gap. V usage is TRBV10-3 and J usage is TRBJ2-3; 10 nucleotides agree with TRBD1. The CDR3 is made up of 17 amino acids. Looked up from germline, CDR1 is ENHRY and CDR2 is SYGVKD. CDR3 region: CAISDIDRGLSQETQYF. The CDR3 DNA, read in part, is TGTGCCATCAGTGACATAGACAGGGGGCTATCTCAAGAGACG.

This clone was found many times. From the germline J gene comes the end of the CDR3, since the read stops 3 residues before it. Other DNA sequences in this sample translate to the same CDR3. The chain couples TRBV20-1 to TRBJ1-3; tentative D call: TRBD1 (6 bases). CDR3 length: 15 amino acids. The V gene's germline CDR1 is DFQATT and CDR2 SNEGSKA (reference sequence). Trimming shortened V by 5 bases and J by 4 bases, and 18 bases separated the two germline ends. CDR3 DNA, as far as it was read: TGCAGTGCTCGGAGGCCAGGGGCGCCGGGAAACACC. It codes for CSARRPGAPGNT. The CDR3 in full is CSARRPGAPGNTIYF.

Note on this clone: Sequencing ends 3 residues short of the CDR3 end; the germline J gene provides the rest. V and J are TRBV7-9 and TRBJ2-4; D gene unclear. Germline assignment: CDR1 SEHNR and CDR2 FQNEAQ (reference sequence). The CDR3 runs 15 residues. Incomplete CDR3 DNA: TGTGCCAGCAGCTTAGCGTCGGCAGAATACTATGGT. It is translated as CASSLASAEYYG. The full CDR3 reads CASSLASAEYYGQYF.

This clone was seen at least ten times. The read stops 3 residues short of the end of the CDR3; the missing end is completed from the germline J gene. The chain is built from TRBV5-4 and TRBJ2-1, with D tentatively TRBD2 (7 bases). This CDR3 has 16 amino acids. Germline V gene data show CDR1 as SGHNT and CDR2 as YYREEE (reference sequence). Between the trimmed V and J ends, which lost 0 bases and 6 bases, there was a span of 16 bases. The CDR3 loop is CASSLVGGGYPNEQFF. The sequenced CDR3 bases are TGTGCCAGCAGCTTGGTAGGGGGGGGGTACCCCAATGAG.

This clone was seen ten or more times. Read coverage stops 3 residues before the CDR3 terminus; the germline J gene supplies the remainder. The chain couples TRBV19 to TRBJ2-1, with D unresolved. The CDR3 runs to 14 residues. Germline CDR1 reads LNHDA; CDR2 reads SQIVND (reference sequence). V lost 7 bases and J lost 1, with 11 bases in between. The CDR3 bases that were read are TGTGCCAGTACGTATGGCAGATCCTACAATGAG. Amino acids: CASTYGRSYNE. The whole CDR3 protein reads CASTYGRSYNEQFF.

About this clone: Coverage ceases 3 residues before the CDR3 finishes, and the germline J gene fills in the end. The chain uses TRBV19 and TRBJ2-5; D is perhaps TRBD1 (6 bases). In germline, CDR1 is LNHDA, CDR2 SQIVND (reference sequence). The CDR3 spans 17 residues. The covered CDR3 bases are TGTGCCAGTAGTATAGGGGTTGGGGACACCCCAAGGGATACC. This gives the protein CASSIGVGDTPRDT. The entire CDR3 protein is CASSIGVGDTPRDTQYF.

This clone showed up many times. The CDR3 end is not reached by the read, which stops 3 residues before it; the germline J gene fills it in. The gene calls are TRBV7-2 and TRBJ1-4; possibly TRBD1 for D (5 bases). CDR3 size: 15 residues. V lost 5 bases and J 0 bases, leaving 10 bases between the germline ends. In germline, CDR1 is SGHTA, CDR2 FQGNSA. The covered CDR3 bases are TGTGCCAGCAGCATCCGGACAACAACTAATGAAAAA. Translation: CASSIRTTTNEK. The whole CDR3 protein reads CASSIRTTTNEKLFF.

There are many counts of this clone. Read sequence stops 3 residues before the CDR3 end, and the germline J gene provides the missing end. The rearrangement joins TRBV5-1 to TRBJ1-4; 8 bases line up with TRBD1. This CDR3 is 16 amino acids long. With 0 bases clipped from V and 7 bases from J, the junction kept 8 bases outside the gene matches. Germline CDR1 is SGHRS and CDR2 is YFSETQ. The CDR3 bases that were read are TGCGCCAGCAGCTTGGGGCCCACAGGGGGTACTGAAAAA. This codes for CASSLGPTGGTEK. In full, the CDR3 is CASSLGPTGGTEKLFF.

This clone showed up many times. The observed sequence ends 3 residues before the CDR3 terminus, with the missing tail filled in from the germline J gene. The rearrangement links TRBV4-2 to TRBJ1-2; a weak D match, TRBD1 (5 bases). The length of the CDR3 is 17 residues. The V end was cut by 4 bases, the J end by 3 bases, with 21 bases between. Germline V gives CDR1 LGHNA, CDR2 YNFKEQ. CDR3 DNA (partial): TGTGCCAGCAGCCCGCGGAGGTCTCCAGGGAGGGACTATGGC. Protein: CASSPRRSPGRDYG. The whole CDR3 region reads CASSPRRSPGRDYGYTF.

This clone was picked up many times. The read falls 3 residues short of the CDR3 end, and the missing part is taken from the germline J gene. In the same sample, other DNA sequences code for this CDR3. The chain uses TRBV20-1 and TRBJ1-2, with 12 bases identical to TRBD1. CDR1 and CDR2 (germline): DFQATT, SNEGSKA (reference sequence). This CDR3 contains 14 residues. The CDR3 is CSAPPGQGALGYTF. CDR3 DNA (partial): TGCAGTGCCCCACCGGGACAGGGGGCGTTGGGC.

At least ten counts were recorded for this clone. With the read ending 3 residues before the CDR3 end, the germline J gene is used to fill in that end. The chain recombines TRBV2 with TRBJ1-4; perhaps TRBD1 as D (5 bases). CDR1 SNHLY and CDR2 FYNNEI come from the germline V gene. The CDR3 runs 13 residues. The ends were cut back, 8 bases at V and 8 bases at J, with 15 bases in the middle. The CDR3 sequence is CASFWRGDEKLFF. The covered CDR3 bases are TGTGCCAGCTTTTGGAGGGGAGACGAAAAA.

This clone was observed at least ten times. The missing CDR3 end, 3 residues past where the read stops, is filled in from the germline J gene. J is TRBJ1-1 and V is TRBV30, with 8 bases lining up with TRBD1. The V gene end was trimmed by 5 bases and the J gene end by 1 base; junction bases not matched to a gene: 6. The CDR3 contains 14 residues. Germline V CDR1 and CDR2: GTSNPN, SVGIG (reference sequence). The sequenced part of the CDR3 DNA is TGTGCCTGGCTTACAGGGGGGAAGAACACTGAA. It codes for CAWLTGGKNTE. The CDR3, in full, reads CAWLTGGKNTEAFF.

This clone appeared many times. The DNA ends 3 residues before the CDR3 does, and the rest of the CDR3 is filled in from the germline J gene. V usage is TRBV18 and J usage is TRBJ2-1; 9 bases match TRBD1. The CDR3 sequence is 15 residues long. Losses at the gene ends were 5 bases for V and 2 bases for J; bases not matched to a gene: 4. The germline V gene encodes CDR1 KGHSH and CDR2 LQKENI. The CDR3 sequence: CASSRQGGTYNEQFF. Incomplete CDR3 DNA: TGTGCCAGCTCAAGACAGGGGGGAACCTACAATGAG.

This clone was seen repeatedly, ten times or more. The CDR3 extends 3 residues past the end of the read, so its final part is completed from the germline J gene. The gene calls are TRBV19 and TRBJ2-2; a possible D gene is TRBD2 (5 bases). Per the germline V gene, CDR1 is LNHDA and CDR2 is SQIVND (reference sequence). V was trimmed by 7 bases and J by 3 bases, leaving 15 bases between them. The CDR3 is 15 amino acids. This CDR3 reads CASKETTDDTGELFF. The CDR3 bases that were read are TGTGCCAGTAAGGAGACTACCGACGACACCGGGGAG. Combining the CDR3 with reference TRBV19 and TRBJ2-2 gives the whole variable domain DGGITQSPKYLFRKEGQNVTLSCEQNLNHDAMYWYRQDPGQGLRLIYYSQIVNDFQKGDIAEGYSVSREKKESFPLTVTSAQKNPTAFYLCASKETTDDTGELFFGEGSRLTVL.

In its sample, this clone was seen many times. With the read ending 3 residues before the CDR3 end, the germline J gene is used to fill in that end. Other DNA sequences in the sample encode the same CDR3. V gene TRBV11-2 combines with J gene TRBJ2-7; D perhaps matches TRBD1 (7 bases). The ends were cut back, 1 base at V and 4 bases at J, with 14 bases in the middle. Germline lookup yields CDR1 SGHAT and CDR2 FQNNGV. CDR3 length: 15 amino acids. The sequenced CDR3 bases are TGTGCCAGCAGCTTAGTAAGGCAGGGGGGATACGAG. This translates into CASSLVRQGGYE. The full CDR3 sequence reads CASSLVRQGGYEQYF.

This clone was picked up many times. The read comes to an end 3 residues before the CDR3 does, leaving the germline J gene to fill in the end. V gene TRBV20-1 combines with J gene TRBJ2-7; 8 bases map to TRBD2. The CDR3 runs 14 residues. Germline CDR1 is DFQATT and CDR2 is SNEGSKA (reference sequence). The ends lost 3 bases at V and 0 bases at J; junction bases unmatched: 4. CDR3 DNA, as far as it was read: TGCAGTGCTAGGCGGCGGGGGGCCTCCTACGAG. As protein: CSARRRGASYE. The full CDR3 reads CSARRRGASYEQYF.

This clone has a count of ten or more. The missing CDR3 end, 3 residues past where the read stops, is filled in from the germline J gene. The chain employs TRBV5-6 and TRBJ1-2; 9 bases fit TRBD1. CDR1 SGHDT and CDR2 YYEEEE come from the germline V gene. The CDR3 runs 15 residues. With V trimmed by 3 bases and J by 5 bases, 8 bases remained unmatched. The CDR3 bases that were read are TGTGCCAGCAGCTCGAGACAGGGGGGTCGTTATGGC. It encodes CASSSRQGGRYG. The full CDR3 reads CASSSRQGGRYGYTF.

This clone has a handful of counts. Just one base apart from a much larger clone, this may be a read error. The CDR3 extends 3 residues past the end of the read, so its final part is completed from the germline J gene. The chain joins TRBV19 to TRBJ2-2; D is perhaps TRBD2 (6 bases). Germline CDR1 reads LNHDA; CDR2 reads SQIVND (reference sequence). This CDR3 is built from 14 residues. CDR3 DNA (partial): TGTGCCAGTAGTATAGGTGTCGGAGGGGAAAAG. Translating gives CASSIGVGGEK. The entire CDR3 sequence reads CASSIGVGGEKLFF.

This clone has at least ten counts. The sequence runs out 3 residues before the end of the CDR3; the remainder is reconstructed from the germline J gene. The chain employs TRBV12-5 and TRBJ1-3; the D gene is possibly TRBD1 (6 bases). Trimming removed 0 bases at V and 0 bases at J, with 12 bases between. CDR1 and CDR2 from the germline V gene are LGHNT and FRNRAP. The CDR3 consists of 17 residues. The CDR3 reads CASGLVGTPSSGNTIYF. The CDR3 DNA, read in part, is TGTGCTAGTGGTTTGGTAGGGACACCGAGCTCTGGAAACACC.

This clone was recorded a few times. Coverage ceases 3 residues before the CDR3 finishes, and the germline J gene fills in the end. This chain links TRBV2 with TRBJ1-1, with a possible D match to TRBD1 (5 bases). The CDR3 is made up of 14 amino acids. The germline V gene has CDR1 SNHLY and CDR2 FYNNEI. Trimming pared 3 bases from V and 0 bases from J, leaving 8 bases between. The part of the CDR3 DNA that was read is TGTGCCAGCAGTGAGGGAGGGGTGAACACTGAA. This translates into CASSEGGVNTE. The entire CDR3 reads CASSEGGVNTEAFF.

This clone was detected ten times or more. The read finishes 3 residues shy of the CDR3 end, and the germline J gene is used to complete it. The chain recombines TRBV18 with TRBJ2-5, with TRBD1 identical over 9 bases. V dropped 8 bases and J dropped 2; count of bases not matched to a gene: 3. CDR3 length equals 13 residues. CDR1 is KGHSH and CDR2 is LQKENI in the germline V gene. The part of the CDR3 DNA that was read is TGTGCCAGCACGGACAGGGGACAAGAGACC. Residues: CASTDRGQET. The entire CDR3 protein is CASTDRGQETQYF.

This clone occurred many times. The observed sequence ends 3 residues before the CDR3 terminus, with the missing tail filled in from the germline J gene. The V call is TRBV20-1, the J call TRBJ2-7; maybe TRBD1 (5 bases). The CDR3 contains 12 residues. Germline V gene lookup returns CDR1 DFQATT and CDR2 SNEGSKA (reference sequence). Trimming left V 6 bases short and J 3 bases short, with 12 bases between. The CDR3 DNA, read in part, is TGCAGTGCCCTGGACATCGACTACGAG. Protein: CSALDIDYE. The CDR3 in full is CSALDIDYEQYF.

This clone was counted at least ten times. The CDR3 end lies 3 residues beyond the end of the read and is filled in from the germline J gene. This chain joins TRBV5-1 and TRBJ2-7, with D maybe TRBD1 (7 bases). Per the germline V gene, CDR1 is SGHRS and CDR2 is YFSETQ. V was clipped by 1 base and J by 2 bases, with 10 bases between them. The length of the CDR3 is 14 residues. The CDR3 bases that were read are TGCGCCAGCAGCTTGACAGGGGAGGCCTACGAG. Translated, it gives CASSLTGEAYE. The whole CDR3 protein is CASSLTGEAYEQYF.